The 7 T cell receptor beta chains in this list originate from one sample, sequenced in a study of breast tumors, draining lymph nodes, adjacent tissues. One entry per CDR3 protein, called by TCRdb with MiXCR from the multiplex PCR reads. The sample holds approximately 280,000 distinct CDR3 sequences; about 33% are singletons and the top ten take 0.85% to 1.2%. The lymph nodes were axillary draining lymph nodes from breast cancer patients. The sequenced sample was axillary lymph node tissue. These receptors all come from a female donor with breast cancer. Some clones in this sample may be carry-over from other donors' samples.

This clonotype showed up many times. The chain recombines TRBV20-1 with TRBJ1-4; tentatively, D is TRBD1 (5 bases). Germline V gene data show CDR1 as DFQATT and CDR2 as SNEGSKA (reference sequence). The V end lost 4 bases, the J end lost 7 bases, and 13 bases lay between the germline ends. The CDR3 is 13 amino acids. CDR3 nucleotides: TGCAGTGCTATCCCAGGGAGGTCTGAAAAACTGTTTTTT. Amino acids: CSAIPGRSEKLFF.

This clonotype was detected many times. The chain combines TRBV15 with TRBJ2-5; TRBD2 matches 9 bases. Losses at the gene ends were 3 bases for V and 5 bases for J; bases not matched to a gene: 1. The CDR3 is 13 residues long. CDR1 is LNHNV and CDR2 is YYDKDF in the germline V gene (reference sequence). The CDR3 sequence: CATSSSGRETQYF. DNA of the CDR3: TGTGCCACCAGCAGCAGCGGGAGGGAGACCCAGTACTTC. Drawing the rest from reference TRBV15 and TRBJ2-5, the complete variable domain is DAMVIQNPRYQVTQFGKPVTLSCSQTLNHNVMYWYQQKSSQAPKLLFHYYDKDFNNEADTPDNFQSRRPNTSFCFLDIRSPGLGDTAMYLCATSSSGRETQYFGPGTRLLVL.

This chain connects TRBV11-2 to TRBJ1-2; 7 bases align to TRBD1. V trimming: 5 bases; J trimming: 4 bases; junction bases outside the gene matches: 4. Germline V gene lookup returns CDR1 SGHAT and CDR2 FQNNGV. This CDR3 region has 13 residues. CDR3 sequence: CASSRGGAYGYTF. DNA for the CDR3: TGTGCCAGCAGCCGAGGGGGCGCCTATGGCTACACCTTC.

This clonotype was observed at least ten times. The chain recombines TRBV20-1 with TRBJ2-1; TRBD1 agrees at 9 bases. The length of the CDR3 is 14 residues. J gave up 8 bases and V 6 bases, and 11 bases lay outside the gene matches. CDR1 is DFQATT, CDR2 SNEGSKA, per germline (reference sequence). The CDR3 protein is CSATGTGLSYEQFF. In DNA form, the CDR3 reads TGCAGTGCCACCGGGACAGGGCTAAGTTATGAGCAGTTCTTC.

There are a few counts of this clonotype. A single base separates this from a much larger clone, so it may be a read error. The chain uses TRBV5-5 and TRBJ2-5; D unclear. V lost 3 bases and J lost 0, with 9 bases in between. In germline, CDR1 is SGHKS, CDR2 YYEKEE (reference sequence). The CDR3 length is 14 residues. The CDR3 DNA is TGTGCCAGCAGCTCGGAGCGTTACCAAGAGACCCAGTACTTC. Translating it yields CASSSERYQETQYF.

This clonotype was picked up many times. The gene calls are TRBV4-1 and TRBJ2-5; D might be TRBD2 (5 bases). Germline-derived CDR1 and CDR2 are MGHRA and YSYEKL. V gave up 1 base and J gave up 5 bases, with 11 bases separating them. The CDR3 extends over 14 amino acids. The CDR3 bases are TGCGCCAGCAGCCAAGGGCTAGCTGACGAGACCCAGTACTTC. It yields the protein CASSQGLADETQYF.

This clonotype was counted many times. This sequence joins TRBV10-2 and TRBJ2-1, with 13 bases that match TRBD2. V gave up 3 bases and J gave up 3 bases; unmatched junction bases: 8. There are 18 residues in the CDR3. Germline CDR1 is WSHSY and CDR2 is SAAADI. The CDR3 DNA follows: TGCGCCAGCAGTGATCCGGGACTAGCGGGACCGTACTACAATGAGCAGTTCTTC. Translation gives CASSDPGLAGPYYNEQFF.